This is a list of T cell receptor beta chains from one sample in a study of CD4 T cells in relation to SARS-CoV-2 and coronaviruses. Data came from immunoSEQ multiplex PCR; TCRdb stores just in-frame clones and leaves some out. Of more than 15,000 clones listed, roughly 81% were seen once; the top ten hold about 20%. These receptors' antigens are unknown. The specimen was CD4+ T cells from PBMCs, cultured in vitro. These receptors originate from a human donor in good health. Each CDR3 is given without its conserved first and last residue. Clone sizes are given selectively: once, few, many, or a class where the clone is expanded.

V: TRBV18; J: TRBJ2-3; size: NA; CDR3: ASSPAQVLVTPDTQY
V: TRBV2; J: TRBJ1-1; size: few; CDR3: ASRADTTTEAF
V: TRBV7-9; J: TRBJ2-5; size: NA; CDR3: ASSLGTIQETQY
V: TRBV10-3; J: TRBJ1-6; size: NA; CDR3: AISDPNSPLH
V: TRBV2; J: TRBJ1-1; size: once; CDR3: ASSVGPRQAF
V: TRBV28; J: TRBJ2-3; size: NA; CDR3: ASSLGGGGADTQY
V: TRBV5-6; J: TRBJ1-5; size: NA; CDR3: ASSLFLGEGSNQPQH
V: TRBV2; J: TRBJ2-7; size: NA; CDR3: ASTMYFPEQY
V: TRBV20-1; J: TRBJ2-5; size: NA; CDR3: SASSDRGHTQETQY
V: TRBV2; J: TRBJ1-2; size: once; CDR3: ASSERRFREGYT
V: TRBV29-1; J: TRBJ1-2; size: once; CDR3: SVEDRRTREGYT
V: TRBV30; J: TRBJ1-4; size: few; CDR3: AWSAGHGEKLF
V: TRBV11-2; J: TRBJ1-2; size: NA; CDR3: ASSLQGYGYT
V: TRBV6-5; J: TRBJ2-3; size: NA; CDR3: ASSLSDTQY
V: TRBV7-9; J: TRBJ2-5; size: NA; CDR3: ASSSDLSGWEETQY
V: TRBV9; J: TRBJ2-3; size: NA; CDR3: ASSVAAGGQTPDTQY
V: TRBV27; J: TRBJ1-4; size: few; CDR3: ASSQRQAEKLF
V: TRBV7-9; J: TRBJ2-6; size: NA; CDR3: ASSLPLGANVLT
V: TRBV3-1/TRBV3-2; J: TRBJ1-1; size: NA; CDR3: ASSLTQGRTEAF
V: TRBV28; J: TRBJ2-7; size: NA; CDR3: ATQGAGTSLYEQY
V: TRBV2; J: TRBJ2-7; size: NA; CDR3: ASSERRSGEQY
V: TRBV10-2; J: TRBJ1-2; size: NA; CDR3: ASSDVVADYGYT
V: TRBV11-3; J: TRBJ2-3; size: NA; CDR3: ASSRDAKSTDTQY
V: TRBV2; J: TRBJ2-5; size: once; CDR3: ASSEAQQGLETQY
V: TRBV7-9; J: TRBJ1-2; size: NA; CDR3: ASSSSSGAGGYT
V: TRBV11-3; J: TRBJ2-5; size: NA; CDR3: ASSLGGLTGGNQETQY
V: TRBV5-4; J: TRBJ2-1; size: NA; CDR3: ASSLASGRINEQF
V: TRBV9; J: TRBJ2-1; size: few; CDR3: ASSPRELGTKYNEQF
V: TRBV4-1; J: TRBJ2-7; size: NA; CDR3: ASSLLEEYQYEQY
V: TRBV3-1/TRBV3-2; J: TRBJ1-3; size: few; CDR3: ASSRGQGGNTIY
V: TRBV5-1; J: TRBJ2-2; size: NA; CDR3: ASSLAGGSPGELF
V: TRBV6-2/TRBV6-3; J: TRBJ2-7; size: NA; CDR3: ASSFSGGYEQY
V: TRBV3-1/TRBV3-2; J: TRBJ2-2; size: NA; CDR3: ASSQPGQGATGELF
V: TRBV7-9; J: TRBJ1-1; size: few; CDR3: ASSLGGVGGTEAF
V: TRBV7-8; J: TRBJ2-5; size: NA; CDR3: ASSSMTGGQETQY
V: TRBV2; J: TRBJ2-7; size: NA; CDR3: ASSEAGRASYEQY
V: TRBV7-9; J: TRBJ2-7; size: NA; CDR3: ASGGRSYEQY
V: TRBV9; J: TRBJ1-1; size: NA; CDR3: ASSVGGAQDSEAF
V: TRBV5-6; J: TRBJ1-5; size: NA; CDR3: ASSLVGSGNQPQH
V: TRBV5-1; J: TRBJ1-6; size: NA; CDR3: ASSQGTGDNSPLH
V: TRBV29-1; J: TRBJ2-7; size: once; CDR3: SVTPLRGQY
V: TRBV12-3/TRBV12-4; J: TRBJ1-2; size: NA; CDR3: ASKPGKPYGYT
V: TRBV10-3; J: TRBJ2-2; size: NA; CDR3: AISESGQPGELF
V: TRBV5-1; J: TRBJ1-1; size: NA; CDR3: ASSLRTGDSTEAF
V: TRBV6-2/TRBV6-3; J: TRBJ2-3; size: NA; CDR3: ASSYSRGYGTDTQY
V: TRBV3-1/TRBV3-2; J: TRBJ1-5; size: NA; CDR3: ASSQGQVDQPQH
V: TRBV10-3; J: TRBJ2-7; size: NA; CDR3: AISEYPKSHSQGPYEQY
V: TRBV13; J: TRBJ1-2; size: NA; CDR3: ASSLGRGNYGYT